This passage covers 14 T cell receptor beta chains from one sample sequenced in a study of OX40 agonist ivuxolimab in advanced cancers. Libraries were built with the immunoSEQ multiplex PCR assay. This immuneACCESS table, as held by TCRdb, lists in-frame sequences with V and J called but not all clones. Of the missing ones, under half trace to an unresolved V gene in checked studies; the others have no known cause. Within this sample are over 100,000 clones, with 75% to 90% of them counted one time only. In total, the top ten clones hold about 0.55% of the sample. This material consisted of CD4+ or CD8+ T cells sorted from blood, taken in a trial of the OX40 agonist ivuxolimab. The receptors stem from an adult with an advanced solid tumor such as melanoma, head and neck, liver or kidney cancer.

This chain links TRBV7-9 with TRBJ2-5, with a possible D match to TRBD1 (6 bases). V lost 5 bases, J lost 0 bases, and 13 bases lay in between. Germline CDR1 is SEHNR and CDR2 is FQNEAQ (reference sequence). This CDR3 comprises 15 residues. This chain's CDR3 is CASSQGTGNQETQYF. The DNA for the CDR3 is TGTGCCAGCAGCCAGGGGACGGGGAACCAAGAGACCCAGTACTTC.

The chain is built from TRBV6-4 and TRBJ2-7; 7 bases match TRBD1. Germline CDR1 reads MRHNA; CDR2 reads SNTAGT. The CDR3 runs 15 residues. The J segment lost 2 bases and the V segment lost 4 bases, leaving 8 bases of the junction unmatched. The CDR3 DNA is TGTGCCAGCAGTGCGTCCCCGACAGGGACCTACGAGCAGTACTTC. This encodes CASSASPTGTYEQYF.

The rearrangement uses TRBV5-1 and TRBJ1-1; maybe TRBD1 (5 bases). This CDR3 is 16 amino acids long. CDR1 SGHRS and CDR2 YFSETQ come from the germline V gene. Trimming pared 5 bases from V and 1 base from J, leaving 18 bases between. The CDR3 is CASSKFFRVTNTEAFF. As DNA, the CDR3 is TGCGCCAGCAGTAAGTTCTTCAGGGTGACGAACACTGAAGCTTTCTTT.

V is TRBV27 and J is TRBJ1-5; TRBD1 might be the D (6 bases). There are 15 residues in the CDR3. Trimming cost V 3 bases and J 3 bases, with 12 bases left between them. Germline CDR1 reads MNHEY; CDR2 reads SMNVEV (reference sequence). The DNA of the CDR3 is TGTGCCAGCAGTTTTTCGGGGGGCCCCAATCAGCCCCAGCATTTT. Translating gives CASSFSGGPNQPQHF.

The CDR3 is CATRSEVAGGYTF. CDR3 DNA sequence: TGTGCCACTAGATCGGAGGTAGCGGGGGGCTACACCTTC. This chain connects TRBV19 to TRBJ1-2, with D uncertain. Germline-derived CDR1 and CDR2 are LNHDA and SQIVND (reference sequence). Trimming stripped 10 bases from V and 8 bases from J, with 20 bases between. The CDR3 is made up of 13 amino acids.

Written as DNA, the CDR3 is TGTGCCAGCAGCTTTGGACAGGCTAGCACAGATACGCAGTATTTT. Encoded protein: CASSFGQASTDTQYF. This chain links TRBV5-6 with TRBJ2-3, with 7 bases that match TRBD1. CDR3 length equals 15 residues. The germline V gene has CDR1 SGHDT and CDR2 YYEEEE. V lost 2 bases and J lost 0; bases outside the gene matches: 3.

This clone was observed once. The chain carries TRBV7-2 and TRBJ2-1, with D tentatively TRBD1 or TRBD2 (5 bases each). The CDR3 runs to 15 residues. The germline CDR1 and CDR2 sequences are SGHTA and FQGNSA. V was trimmed by 3 bases and J by 4 bases, leaving 13 bases between them. The CDR3 DNA sequence: TGTGCCAGCAGCTTGGCCAACAGGAGGTACAATGAGCAGTTCTTC. This sequence encodes CASSLANRRYNEQFF. Combining the CDR3 with reference TRBV7-2 and TRBJ2-1 gives the whole variable domain GAGVSQSPSNKVTEKGKDVELRCDPISGHTALYWYRQSLGQGLEFLIYFQGNSAPDKSGLPSDRFSAERTGGSVSTLTIQRTQQEDSAVYLCASSLANRRYNEQFFGPGTRLTVL.

V and J are TRBV21-1 and TRBJ2-5; no check of the table's D call, TRBD1, against the DNA was made. TRBV21-1 is assigned pseudogene status. This CDR3 spans 16 amino acids. In DNA, the CDR3 is TGTGCCAGCAGCAAATTTCCGGACAGGGCACAAGAGACCCAGTACTTC. Translated: CASSKFPDRAQETQYF.

V usage is TRBV18 and J usage is TRBJ2-7, with D unresolved. V lost 2 bases and J lost 4, with 9 bases in between. The length of the CDR3 is 13 residues. Germline CDR1 KGHSH, CDR2 LQKENI. The CDR3 region is CASSPIESYEQYF. CDR3 DNA sequence: TGTGCCAGCTCACCAATTGAGAGTTACGAGCAGTACTTC.

CDR3 residues: CASSPTGGDNYGYTF. The CDR3 DNA reads as TGTGCCAGCTCACCGACAGGAGGGGATAACTATGGCTACACCTTC. The V call is TRBV18, the J call TRBJ1-2; the D gene is possibly TRBD1 (6 bases). There are 15 residues in the CDR3. Germline assignment: CDR1 KGHSH and CDR2 LQKENI. V was shortened by 3 bases and J by 1 base, with 12 bases between the two germline ends.

This chain connects TRBV10-3 to TRBJ2-3; weak D call: TRBD2 (6 bases). V shed 0 bases and J shed 4 bases, with 11 bases lying between them. This CDR3 contains 15 residues. CDR1 is ENHRY and CDR2 is SYGVKD in the germline V gene. CDR3 protein: CAISESVGGADTQYF. Written as DNA, the CDR3 is TGTGCCATCAGTGAGTCGGTGGGGGGAGCAGATACGCAGTATTTT.

In this sample, this clone turned up a few times. CDR3 sequence: CAWSVGGWNTEAFF. The CDR3 DNA follows: TGTGCCTGGAGTGTTGGGGGTTGGAACACTGAAGCTTTCTTT. The rearrangement uses TRBV30 and TRBJ1-1, with D possibly matching TRBD1 (5 bases). The germline V gene encodes CDR1 GTSNPN and CDR2 SVGIG (reference sequence). This CDR3 spans 14 amino acids. Trimming removed 0 bases from V and 1 base from J, with 9 bases in between.

The gene calls are TRBV7-3 and TRBJ2-5, with 7 bases fitting TRBD1. The CDR3 is made up of 15 amino acids. Germline trimming cut 5 bases from V and 5 bases from J; bases unmatched to any gene: 11. Germline CDR1 SGHTA, CDR2 FQGTGA. The CDR3 sequence: CASSPADRVGETQYF. CDR3 DNA sequence: TGTGCCAGCAGCCCTGCCGACAGGGTAGGGGAGACCCAGTACTTC.

The J gene is TRBJ1-2, the V gene TRBV28; D remains unclear. This CDR3 comprises 13 residues. V was clipped by 5 bases and J by 2 bases, with 9 bases between them. CDR1 and CDR2 (germline): MDHEN, SYDVKM. The CDR3 protein is CASSEGNNYGYTF. The CDR3 region has the DNA TGTGCCAGCAGTGAGGGAAACAACTATGGCTACACCTTC.